Presented here are 26 T cell receptor beta chains from one specimen sequenced in a study of blood T cell repertoires in COVID-19. Sequencing used immunoSEQ multiplex PCR; TCRdb keeps in-frame clones, though not all of them. Among 40,000 to 55,000 clones listed, 75% to 85% were seen once. What was sequenced was peripheral blood. These receptors all stem from a man in his forties with acute or convalescent COVID-19.

This clone is a singleton in its sample. The V and J genes are TRBV20-1 and TRBJ2-1, with D unclear. Between the trimmed V and J ends, which lost 5 bases and 6 bases, there was a span of 8 bases. The CDR3 runs to 11 residues. CDR1 DFQATT and CDR2 SNEGSKA come from the germline V gene (reference sequence). The CDR3 DNA follows: TGCAGTGCTCTAGTTGTCAATGAGCAGTTCTTC. The encoded protein is CSALVVNEQFF.

This chain links TRBV18 with TRBJ2-3; no reliable D call. The V gene lost 3 bases and the J gene lost 9 bases, with 10 bases spanning the gap. The CDR3 sequence is 12 residues long. The germline V gene encodes CDR1 KGHSH and CDR2 LQKENI. This chain's CDR3 is CASSPQEYTQYF. The CDR3 DNA reads TGTGCCAGCTCACCTCAGGAATACACGCAGTATTTT. Based on the CDR3 plus reference TRBV18 and TRBJ2-3, the full variable domain is NAGVMQNPRHLVRRRGQEARLRCSPMKGHSHVYWYRQLPEEGLKFMVYLQKENIIDESGMPKERFSAEFPKEGPSILRIQQVVRGDSAAYFCASSPQEYTQYFGPGTRLTVL.

The chain couples TRBV7-2 to TRBJ1-2; TRBD1 aligns across 11 bases. In germline, CDR1 is SGHTA, CDR2 FQGNSA. This CDR3 comprises 18 residues. V trimming: 5 bases; J trimming: 1 base; junction bases outside the gene matches: 12. The CDR3 is CASSVIRDRGVFNYGYTF. CDR3 nucleotide sequence: TGTGCCAGCAGCGTTATCCGGGACAGGGGGGTATTTAACTATGGCTACACCTTC.

The chain combines TRBV7-9 with TRBJ1-1; D may be TRBD1 (6 bases). V lost 5 bases and J lost 1, with 14 bases in between. This CDR3 comprises 15 residues. Germline V lookup: CDR1 SEHNR, CDR2 FQNEAQ (reference sequence). The CDR3 DNA is TGTGCCAGCAGCGCCAGGGGTCCCCCGAACACTGAAGCTTTCTTT. It translates to CASSARGPPNTEAFF.

This clone came up once. The genes are TRBV25-1 and TRBJ1-1, with D perhaps TRBD1 (5 bases). This CDR3 has 11 residues. V was shortened by 4 bases and J by 8 bases, with 8 bases between the two germline ends. The V gene's germline CDR1 is MGHDK and CDR2 SYGVNS. The CDR3 loop reads CASSAWTEAFF. The CDR3 DNA follows: TGTGCCAGCAGTGCGTGGACAGAAGCTTTCTTT.

The chain is built from TRBV18 and TRBJ2-1, with TRBD2 identical over 7 bases. The V gene end was trimmed by 3 bases and the J gene end by 2 bases; junction bases not matched to a gene: 4. Germline V gene lookup returns CDR1 KGHSH and CDR2 LQKENI. CDR3 length: 15 residues. This CDR3 is CASSPSGWAYNEQFF. The CDR3 DNA is TGTGCCAGCTCACCTAGCGGGTGGGCCTACAATGAGCAGTTCTTC.

The CDR3 loop is CASSQRGVHGELFF. As DNA, the CDR3 is TGTGCCAGCAGCCAAAGGGGCGTCCACGGGGAGCTGTTTTTT. This chain uses TRBV3-1 (or the pseudogene TRBV3-2) with TRBJ2-2, with D maybe TRBD1 (5 bases). V was shortened by 2 bases and J by 7 bases, with 11 bases between the two germline ends. Germline CDR1 and CDR2: LGHDT and YNNKEL (reference sequence). The CDR3 is made up of 14 amino acids.

This clone was seen once. This sequence joins TRBV2 and TRBJ1-6, with TRBD1 identical over 7 bases. Trimming cost V 1 base and J 7 bases; bases outside gene matches: 4. The CDR3 is made up of 15 amino acids. Germline V gene lookup returns CDR1 SNHLY and CDR2 FYNNEI. The CDR3 DNA reads as TGTGCCAGCAGTGAAGTGACAGGGAGGAATTCACCCCTCCACTTT. This translates into CASSEVTGRNSPLHF.

The chain joins TRBV4-1 to TRBJ2-3; 8 nucleotides agree with TRBD2. The V segment lost 0 bases and the J segment 0 bases; nucleotides outside the gene matches: 8. Germline lookup yields CDR1 MGHRA and CDR2 YSYEKL. The CDR3 has 18 amino acids. CDR3 residues: CASSQEASGQISTDTQYF. CDR3 bases: TGCGCCAGCAGCCAAGAGGCTAGCGGGCAGATTAGCACAGATACGCAGTATTTT.

There are a few counts of this clone. The V and J genes are TRBV5-6 and TRBJ1-5; TRBD1 aligns across 9 bases. Trimming cost V 0 bases and J 7 bases; bases outside gene matches: 5. Looked up from germline, CDR1 is SGHDT and CDR2 is YYEEEE. CDR3 length: 15 amino acids. The CDR3 DNA is TGTGCCAGCAGCTTGGGACAGGGGGTTGGACAGCCCCAGCATTTT. This sequence encodes CASSLGQGVGQPQHF.

V is TRBV7-2 and J is TRBJ2-7; no reliable D call. With 4 bases removed from V and 4 bases from J, the gap between germline ends came to 8 bases. CDR1 SGHTA and CDR2 FQGNSA come from the germline V gene. There are 12 residues in the CDR3. The CDR3 loop is CASSSSRYEQYF. The CDR3 nucleotides are TGTGCCAGCAGCTCCTCCCGGTACGAGCAGTACTTC.

V is TRBV7-2 and J is TRBJ1-4; maybe TRBD1 (5 bases). The V and J ends lost 5 bases and 8 bases respectively, with 9 bases between them. Germline assignment: CDR1 SGHTA and CDR2 FQGNSA. The CDR3 spans 12 residues. The CDR3 reads CASSPRAEKLFF. The CDR3 coding sequence is TGTGCCAGCAGCCCCAGGGCCGAAAAACTGTTTTTT. The full variable domain, completed using reference TRBV7-2 and TRBJ1-4, is GAGVSQSPSNKVTEKGKDVELRCDPISGHTALYWYRQSLGQGLEFLIYFQGNSAPDKSGLPSDRFSAERTGGSVSTLTIQRTQQEDSAVYLCASSPRAEKLFFGSGTQLSVL.

The chain combines TRBV19 with TRBJ2-1; weak D call: TRBD2 (5 bases). Germline lookup yields CDR1 LNHDA and CDR2 SQIVND (reference sequence). V gave up 3 bases and J gave up 4 bases, with 19 bases separating them. This CDR3 has 17 amino acids. The CDR3 protein is CASSMAPSLPGYNEQFF. Here the CDR3 DNA reads TGTGCCAGTAGTATGGCCCCTAGTCTCCCGGGGTACAATGAGCAGTTCTTC.

The rearrangement joins TRBV19 to TRBJ2-1; 9 bases match TRBD1. Germline V lookup: CDR1 LNHDA, CDR2 SQIVND (reference sequence). Trimming removed 5 bases from V and 7 bases from J; junction bases left unmatched: 12. This CDR3 has 16 amino acids. The DNA of the CDR3 is TGTGCCAGTAGTCAAATACAGGGGGCACCTGGGAATGAGCAGTTCTTC. Residues: CASSQIQGAPGNEQFF.

The V and J genes are TRBV2 and TRBJ2-5; the match to TRBD2 covers 8 bases. The germline V gene encodes CDR1 SNHLY and CDR2 FYNNEI. The V and J ends lost 4 bases and 3 bases, in that order; junction bases with no gene match: 7. The CDR3 consists of 15 residues. The CDR3, as DNA: TGTGCCAGCAGTGTGGCTAGCGGGCGGAAAGAGACCCAGTACTTC. This codes for CASSVASGRKETQYF.

The V gene is TRBV6-2 or TRBV6-3, the J gene TRBJ2-2; TRBD1 aligns across 11 bases. V was pared by 2 bases and J by 5 bases, with 10 bases of the junction left unmatched. This CDR3 has 18 amino acids. The V gene's germline CDR1 is MNHEY and CDR2 SVGEGT. CDR3 protein: CASSYPDRGRLGTGELFF. The CDR3 bases are TGTGCCAGCAGTTACCCGGACAGGGGGCGCTTAGGGACCGGGGAGCTGTTTTTT.

V usage is TRBV5-1 and J usage is TRBJ1-2; 9 bases are a match to TRBD1. CDR3 length equals 15 residues. From germline, CDR1 is SGHRS and CDR2 YFSETQ. V lost 4 bases and J lost 6; bases outside the gene matches: 10. This CDR3 reads CASSDQQGARDGYTF. Here the CDR3 DNA reads TGCGCCAGCAGCGACCAACAGGGGGCCAGGGATGGCTACACCTTC.

This clone was picked up a small number of times. CDR3 DNA: TGTGCCAGCAGCGAGGCAGGGGTCACGAACACCGGGGAGCTGTTTTTT. It yields the protein CASSEAGVTNTGELFF. This chain uses TRBV7-8 with TRBJ2-2; D is possibly TRBD1 (6 bases). CDR3 length: 16 amino acids. Trimming stripped 5 bases from V and 0 bases from J, with 13 bases between. Germline V gives CDR1 SGHVS, CDR2 FQNEAQ.

This clone was found once. The chain is built from TRBV19 and TRBJ1-3; D call uncertain. The CDR3 sequence is 12 residues long. Germline V CDR1 and CDR2: LNHDA, SQIVND (reference sequence). V lost 3 bases and J 3 bases, leaving 3 bases between the germline ends. The CDR3 loop reads CASSMSGNTIYF. The CDR3 nucleotides read TGTGCCAGTAGTATGAGTGGAAACACCATATATTTT.

The chain employs TRBV7-6 and TRBJ2-3; TRBD1 might be the D (6 bases). V lost 4 bases and J 11 bases, leaving 16 bases between the germline ends. This CDR3 has 13 residues. Germline V gives CDR1 SGHVS, CDR2 FNYEAQ. CDR3 sequence (DNA): TGTGCCAGCAGCTCAGGGGACAATCAAGTGCAGTATTTT. Encoded protein: CASSSGDNQVQYF.

The V call is TRBV10-1, the J call TRBJ2-7; 8 bases map to TRBD1. The CDR3 extends over 12 amino acids. The ends lost 7 bases at V and 11 bases at J; junction bases unmatched: 10. From germline, CDR1 is WNHNN and CDR2 SYGVQD (reference sequence). As DNA, the CDR3 is TGCGCCAGCAAGTCCCCCCGGACAGGGAAGTACGTC. This sequence encodes CASKSPRTGKYV.

The chain has TRBV6-5 and TRBJ1-2, with D unresolved. Germline V gives CDR1 MNHEY, CDR2 SVGAGI. Trimming shortened V by 8 bases and J by 3 bases, and 13 bases separated the two germline ends. This CDR3 comprises 13 residues. The CDR3 sequence is CASQPRPYYGYTF. The CDR3 region has the DNA TGTGCCAGCCAACCGCGCCCCTACTATGGCTACACCTTC.

This clone was detected only a few times. The rearrangement uses TRBV15 and TRBJ1-1; the D is unclear. The CDR3 is made up of 14 amino acids. In germline, CDR1 is LNHNV, CDR2 YYDKDF (reference sequence). V lost 1 base, J lost 1 base, and 7 bases lay in between. The CDR3 nucleotides read TGTGCCACCAGCAGAGTAGCGAAGAACACTGAAGCTTTCTTT. Protein: CATSRVAKNTEAFF.

The V and J genes are TRBV7-6 and TRBJ2-5; 7 positions agree with TRBD2. Germline V gives CDR1 SGHVS, CDR2 FNYEAQ. Losses at the gene ends were 11 bases for V and 0 bases for J; bases not matched to a gene: 3. This CDR3 contains 12 residues. The CDR3 sequence is CASGGYQETQYF. The CDR3 bases are TGTGCCTCCGGGGGGTACCAAGAGACCCAGTACTTC.

This clone was detected a few times. This rearrangement joins TRBV9 to TRBJ1-3; no definite D call. V was trimmed by 0 bases and J by 0 bases, leaving 10 bases between them. The germline V gene has CDR1 SGDLS and CDR2 YYNGEE. The CDR3 has 16 amino acids. The CDR3 reads CASSVDPDSSGNTIYF. DNA for the CDR3: TGTGCCAGCAGCGTAGATCCGGACTCCTCTGGAAACACCATATATTTT.

A single count supports this clone. V usage is TRBV6-5 and J usage is TRBJ1-2; 10 nucleotides line up with TRBD1. The ends lost 6 bases at V and 5 bases at J; junction bases unmatched: 6. This CDR3 is built from 14 residues. Germline values: CDR1 MNHEY, CDR2 SVGAGI. CDR3 coding DNA: TGTGCCAGCAGCCTTGGACAGGGGGGGTATGGCTACACCTTC. Translated: CASSLGQGGYGYTF.